The 19 T cell receptor beta chains presented below share a single source sample, sequenced in a study of regulatory T cells in long-lasting Graves disease. Time point: newly diagnosed GD, antithyroid drugs for less than 3 months. Generation of the TCR library employed RNA extracted from PBMCs. iRepertoire HTBI primers and Arm-PCR of CDR3 regions built TCR beta libraries. From the multiplex PCR reads, TCRdb called clonotypes with MiXCR, one entry per CDR3 protein. The sample includes around 450,000 distinct CDR3 sequences, under 15% of them seen just once. This sample also belongs to another study, concerning T cells in Graves' hyperthyroidism and ophthalmopathy.

The material was peripheral blood mononuclear cells (PBMCs), obtained at new diagnosis, from a patient treated with antithyroid drugs. The receptors here all came from a woman younger than 45 with Graves disease.

This clonotype was seen a handful of times. V and J are TRBV19 and TRBJ1-5, with 10 bases identical to TRBD1. Trimming cost V 6 bases and J 0 bases; bases outside gene matches: 11. Germline CDR1 reads LNHDA; CDR2 reads SQIVND (reference sequence). The CDR3 is 18 residues long. The CDR3 DNA reads TGTGCCAGTAGAATGGACAGGGGGGATTTCTATAGCAATCAGCCCCAGCATTTT. As protein: CASRMDRGDFYSNQPQHF.

In its sample, this clonotype was seen a few times. The chain has TRBV20-1 and TRBJ2-7; 12 bases are a match to TRBD1. Germline V gene data show CDR1 as DFQATT and CDR2 as SNEGSKA (reference sequence). Trimming removed 4 bases from V and 3 bases from J; junction bases left unmatched: 10. This CDR3 is 16 amino acids long. DNA for the CDR3: TGCAGTGCTATTTTCCCGGGACAGGGGGCTGACTACGAGCAGTACTTC. This translates into CSAIFPGQGADYEQYF.

There are many counts of this clonotype. The rearrangement joins TRBV2 to TRBJ2-7; D unresolved. Trimming took 2 bases from V and 3 from J, leaving 5 bases between them. The V gene's germline CDR1 is SNHLY and CDR2 FYNNEI. The CDR3 sequence is 12 residues long. The CDR3 coding sequence is TGTGCCAGCAGTGAAAAGATCTACGAGCAGTACTTC. It yields the protein CASSEKIYEQYF. Full variable domain (missing parts from reference TRBV2 and TRBJ2-7): EPEVTQTPSHQVTQMGQEVILRCVPISNHLYFYWYRQILGQKVEFLVSFYNNEISEKSEIFDDQFSVERPDGSNFTLKIRSTKLEDSAMYFCASSEKIYEQYFGPGTRLTVT.

This clonotype was counted a few times. The chain couples TRBV28 to TRBJ1-1; D gene unclear. Germline V lookup: CDR1 MDHEN, CDR2 SYDVKM. The V end lost 3 bases, the J end lost 0 bases, and 14 bases lay between the germline ends. The length of the CDR3 is 16 residues. CDR3 sequence (DNA): TGTGCCAGCAGTTTCAACCGATGGGGTATGAACACTGAAGCTTTCTTT. This translates into CASSFNRWGMNTEAFF.

This clonotype was picked up many times. The rearrangement uses TRBV3-1 and TRBJ1-5, with D maybe TRBD1 (6 bases). CDR1 is LGHDT and CDR2 is YNNKEL in the germline V gene (reference sequence). V was trimmed by 2 bases and J by 4 bases, leaving 18 bases between them. This CDR3 region has 17 residues. For the CDR3, the DNA is TGTGCCAGCAGCCAATACAACCTAGGGGGTTGGAATCAGCCCCAGCATTTT. Its translation is CASSQYNLGGWNQPQHF.

This clonotype came up a few times. The J gene is TRBJ2-1, the V gene TRBV5-5; D gene unclear. Germline assignment: CDR1 SGHKS and CDR2 YYEKEE (reference sequence). With 5 bases removed from V and 0 bases from J, the gap between germline ends came to 15 bases. The CDR3 consists of 16 residues. The CDR3 region has the DNA TGTGCCAGCAGTTCCCCCCGGCGAAGCTCCTACAATGAGCAGTTCTTC. Residues: CASSSPRRSSYNEQFF.

This clonotype was seen ten or more times. The chain is built from TRBV10-2 and TRBJ2-7, with a possible D match to TRBD1 (6 bases). Looked up from germline, CDR1 is WSHSY and CDR2 is SAAADI. The CDR3 covers 16 residues. Trimming shortened V by 6 bases and J by 2 bases, and 20 bases separated the two germline ends. CDR3 amino acids: CASRDLRQATTYEQYF. The DNA of the CDR3 is TGCGCCAGCAGGGATCTAAGACAGGCGACCACCTACGAGCAGTACTTC.

The rearrangement joins TRBV15 to TRBJ1-1; 7 bases map to TRBD1. Per germline, CDR1 LNHNV and CDR2 YYDKDF (reference sequence). The trim removed 1 base at V and 5 bases at J, leaving 7 bases unmatched. The CDR3 sequence is 15 residues long. For the CDR3, the DNA is TGTGCCACCAGCAGAGTCCGGACAGGAAAGACTGAAGCTTTCTTT. Translating gives CATSRVRTGKTEAFF.

This clonotype was seen repeatedly, ten times or more. The gene calls are TRBV28 and TRBJ2-3; the match to TRBD1 covers 7 bases. The trim removed 3 bases at V and 1 base at J, leaving 10 bases unmatched. CDR1 is MDHEN and CDR2 is SYDVKM in the germline V gene. The CDR3 length is 17 residues. The CDR3 DNA sequence: TGTGCCAGCAGTTTCTCTAGACAGGGTTCCGGCACAGATACGCAGTATTTT. It translates to CASSFSRQGSGTDTQYF.

This clonotype has ten or more counts. V usage is TRBV11-3 and J usage is TRBJ2-1; 8 nucleotides align to TRBD2. The V and J ends lost 1 base and 6 bases, in that order; junction bases with no gene match: 5. The CDR3 consists of 15 residues. CDR1 is SGHNT, CDR2 YENEEA, per germline. CDR3 DNA: TGTGCCAGCAGCTTAGGTAGCGGGATAAGCAATGAGCAGTTCTTC. The encoded protein is CASSLGSGISNEQFF.

The chain recombines TRBV18 with TRBJ2-5; TRBD1 might be the D (6 bases). This CDR3 is 13 amino acids long. Germline loops: CDR1 KGHSH, CDR2 LQKENI. Trimming pared 2 bases from V and 5 bases from J, leaving 9 bases between. In nucleotides, the CDR3 is TGTGCCAGCTCACCAAACAGGGTGGAGACCCAGTACTTC. Translation gives CASSPNRVETQYF.

The chain uses TRBV5-1 and TRBJ2-5; 9 positions agree with TRBD2. The CDR3 extends over 16 amino acids. Germline V gene data show CDR1 as SGHRS and CDR2 as YFSETQ. Trimming at V came to 4 bases and at J to 5 bases, leaving 12 bases not matched to a gene. The CDR3 loop reads CASSPGGSGSVETQYF. The CDR3 DNA reads as TGCGCCAGCAGCCCTGGTGGTAGCGGGAGTGTCGAGACCCAGTACTTC.

The J gene is TRBJ2-1, the V gene TRBV12-3 or TRBV12-4; 10 bases agree with TRBD2. This CDR3 is 18 amino acids long. Losses at the gene ends were 6 bases for V and 6 bases for J; bases not matched to a gene: 17. CDR3 nucleotide sequence: TGTGCCAGCAGGGGAGTAACCCCTAGCGGGAGTCCGGTCAATGAGCAGTTCTTC. Its translation: CASRGVTPSGSPVNEQFF.

There are many counts of this clonotype. This chain connects TRBV12-3 or TRBV12-4 to TRBJ1-2; tentative D call: TRBD1 (6 bases). This CDR3 has 17 residues. V was trimmed by 6 bases and J by 7 bases, leaving 27 bases between them. The chain's CDR3 is CASSKNPLGHSFSGYTF. The DNA of the CDR3 is TGTGCCAGCAGCAAAAACCCCTTGGGACACTCCTTCTCTGGCTACACCTTC.

The sample holds a few counts of this clonotype. This chain uses TRBV6-1 with TRBJ1-5; 8 positions match TRBD1. CDR3 size: 14 residues. Germline CDR1 MNHNS, CDR2 SASEGT. The V and J ends lost 6 bases and 5 bases, in that order; junction bases with no gene match: 6. The CDR3 DNA sequence: TGTGCCAGCAGATGGGACAGGTTATATCAGCCCCAGCATTTT. It codes for CASRWDRLYQPQHF.

The V call is TRBV10-3, the J call TRBJ2-3; D could derive from TRBD1 or TRBD2 (6 bases each). CDR3 length: 17 residues. CDR1 ENHRY and CDR2 SYGVKD come from the germline V gene. With 2 bases removed from V and 2 bases from J, the gap between germline ends came to 17 bases. The CDR3 spells CAISEPPGAADTDTQYF. The CDR3 DNA is TGTGCCATCAGTGAGCCCCCGGGGGCAGCAGACACAGATACGCAGTATTTT.

This clonotype was observed at least ten times. The chain combines TRBV27 with TRBJ1-1, with D maybe TRBD1 (5 bases). Germline V lookup: CDR1 MNHEY, CDR2 SMNVEV (reference sequence). V gave up 3 bases and J gave up 0 bases, with 8 bases separating them. The CDR3 loop spans 14 amino acids. The CDR3 region has the DNA TGTGCCAGCAGTTTTCAGGGCTTGAACACTGAAGCTTTCTTT. This sequence encodes CASSFQGLNTEAFF.

The CDR3 is CASSPAGGVYEQFF. The CDR3 region has the DNA TGTGCCAGCTCACCCGCGGGAGGGGTGTATGAGCAGTTCTTC. The chain has TRBV18 and TRBJ2-1; 9 positions match TRBD2. The ends lost 3 bases at V and 8 bases at J; junction bases unmatched: 5. Germline V lookup: CDR1 KGHSH, CDR2 LQKENI. The CDR3 is made up of 14 amino acids. The whole variable domain, filled in from reference TRBV18 and TRBJ2-1, reads NAGVMQNPRHLVRRRGQEARLRCSPMKGHSHVYWYRQLPEEGLKFMVYLQKENIIDESGMPKERFSAEFPKEGPSILRIQQVVRGDSAAYFCASSPAGGVYEQFFGPGTRLTVL.

About this clonotype itself: Germline and junction disagree at one end, which may indicate a read error. The chain recombines TRBV20-1 with TRBJ2-3; 10 bases line up with TRBD1. The germline gives CDR1 DFQATT, CDR2 SNEGSKA (reference sequence). The length of the CDR3 is 14 residues. Here the CDR3 DNA reads TGCAGTGCTCGCCGGGACAGGGGCACAGATACGCAGTGTTTT. It translates to CSARRDRGTDTQCF.